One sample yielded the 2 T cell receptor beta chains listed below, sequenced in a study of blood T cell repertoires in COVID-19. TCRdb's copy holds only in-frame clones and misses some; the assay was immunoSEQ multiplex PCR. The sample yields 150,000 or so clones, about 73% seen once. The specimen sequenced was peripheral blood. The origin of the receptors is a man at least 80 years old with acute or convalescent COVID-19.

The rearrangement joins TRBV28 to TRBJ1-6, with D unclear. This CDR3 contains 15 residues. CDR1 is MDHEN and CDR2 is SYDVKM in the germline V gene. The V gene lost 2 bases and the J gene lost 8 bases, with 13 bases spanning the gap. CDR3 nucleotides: TGTGCCAGCAGTTTAGAGGATCGGGGTTATTCACCCCTCCACTTT. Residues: CASSLEDRGYSPLHF.

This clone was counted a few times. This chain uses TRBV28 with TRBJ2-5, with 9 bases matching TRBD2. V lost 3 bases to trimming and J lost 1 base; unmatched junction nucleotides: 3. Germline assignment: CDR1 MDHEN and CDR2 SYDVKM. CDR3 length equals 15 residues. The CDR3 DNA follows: TGTGCCAGCAGTTTTGGCGGGGGGGGCCAAGAGACCCAGTACTTC. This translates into CASSFGGGGQETQYF.